This is a list of T cell receptor beta chains from one sample in a study of T-cell reconstitution after alpha-beta-depleted transplantation in children. MiXCR, run by TCRdb on the PCR reads, gives a single entry per CDR3 protein. The sample consists of around 370,000 distinct CDR3 sequences, roughly 15% of them appearing once. This specimen was PBMCs, mostly from graft donor cells, taken 360 days after TCRalphabeta/CD19-depleted stem cell transplant. The receptors derive from a male patient aged 2-15 years who had a stem cell transplant for acute lymphoblastic leukemia, so the T cells may come from the graft donor. Each CDR3 is given with its conserved first and last residue. Each record gives: J gene, V gene, D gene, clone size, CDR3 protein, CDR3 DNA. D genes are given only for firm matches. Clone size is shown for a subset of rows, as once, few, many or a class of expanded clone.

TRBJ2-1 | TRBV28 | . | . | CASRHPPYLNEQFF | TGTGCCAGCAGACACCCTCCCTACTTAAATGAGCAGTTCTTC
TRBJ1-1 | TRBV28 | TRBD1 | . | CASSLPQGPRAEAFF | TGTGCCAGCAGTTTGCCACAGGGGCCTAGGGCTGAAGCTTTCTTT
TRBJ2-5 | TRBV7-2 | TRBD2 | few | CASSSLPLTGGRETQYF | TGTGCCAGCAGCTCACTCCCCTTAACGGGGGGACGGGAGACCCAGTACTTC
TRBJ2-7 | TRBV5-1 | . | many | CASSLESTAYYEQYF | TGCGCCAGCAGCTTGGAGTCGACTGCGTACTACGAGCAGTACTTC
TRBJ2-7 | TRBV10-3 | . | few | CAICAGSGPYYEQYF | TGTGCCATTTGCGCTGGGAGCGGCCCCTACTACGAGCAGTACTTC
TRBJ2-6 | TRBV15 | . | few | CATSSRISGANVLTF | TGTGCCACCAGCAGCAGAATTTCTGGGGCCAACGTCCTGACTTTC
TRBJ2-5 | TRBV7-2 | . | few | CASSLSYRAAVQETQYF | TGTGCCAGCAGCTTAAGCTACCGGGCGGCAGTCCAAGAGACCCAGTACTTC
TRBJ2-3 | TRBV4-3 | . | . | CASSQGHSTDTQYF | TGCGCCAGCAGCCAAGGCCACAGCACAGATACGCAGTATTTT
TRBJ2-1 | TRBV10-3 | . | . | CAISPGVNNEQFF | TGTGCCATCAGTCCAGGGGTCAACAATGAGCAGTTCTTC
TRBJ2-1 | TRBV30 | TRBD1 | few | CAWRFYIGQGFHNEQFF | TGTGCCTGGAGATTTTATATAGGACAGGGGTTCCACAATGAGCAGTTCTTC
TRBJ2-5 | TRBV4-1 | . | . | CASSQDQGSEETQYF | TGCGCCAGCAGCCAAGATCAGGGATCGGAAGAGACCCAGTACTTC
TRBJ2-1 | TRBV10-3 | TRBD2 | few | CAISEGRLAGYNEQFF | TGTGCCATCAGTGAAGGAAGACTAGCGGGGTACAATGAGCAGTTCTTC
TRBJ2-5 | TRBV7-2 | . | many | CASSLESYQETQYF | TGTGCCAGCAGCTTAGAGTCCTACCAAGAGACCCAGTACTTC
TRBJ1-1 | TRBV5-1 | . | . | CASSLNPRGRRTEAFF | TGCGCCAGCAGCCTAAACCCGAGGGGTAGGAGGACTGAAGCTTTCTTT
TRBJ2-2 | TRBV28 | . | many | CASSLGVGELFF | TGTGCCAGCAGCCTAGGGGTCGGGGAGCTGTTTTTT
TRBJ2-4 | TRBV27 | . | few | CASSESAKNIQYF | TGTGCCAGCAGTGAGTCCGCCAAAAACATTCAGTACTTC
TRBJ2-1 | TRBV20-1 | TRBD2 | . | CSASGLAALDEQFF | TGCAGTGCTAGTGGACTAGCGGCCCTGGATGAGCAGTTCTTC
TRBJ2-7 | TRBV5-1 | . | few | CASSSGDGTSEQYF | TGCGCCAGCAGCTCAGGGGACGGGACCTCCGAGCAGTACTTC
TRBJ1-3 | TRBV9 | TRBD1 | . | CASSAQGFSGNTIYF | TGTGCCAGCAGCGCACAGGGGTTCTCTGGAAACACCATATATTTT
TRBJ1-3 | TRBV14 | TRBD1 | . | CASRRTGLGNTIYF | TGTGCCAGCCGCAGGACAGGGCTCGGAAACACCATATATTTT
TRBJ2-1 | TRBV20-1 | TRBD2 | many | CSVLGRGQAYGEQFF | TGCAGTGTTCTAGGGAGGGGTCAGGCCTACGGTGAGCAGTTCTTC
TRBJ2-7 | TRBV5-8 | TRBD2 | few | CASSLETGGGYEQYF | TGTGCCAGCAGCTTGGAGACGGGAGGGGGATACGAGCAGTACTTC
TRBJ2-7 | TRBV5-6 | . | few | CASSLHTWPGEQYF | TGTGCCAGCAGCTTACATACGTGGCCCGGCGAGCAGTACTTC
TRBJ2-5 | TRBV21-1 | . | few | CASRGWGRVQETQYF | TGTGCCAGCAGAGGGTGGGGGAGGGTCCAAGAGACCCAGTACTTC
TRBJ2-5 | TRBV4-3 | . | . | CASSQDTSTETQYF | TGCGCCAGCAGCCAAGATACTAGCACGGAGACCCAGTACTTC
TRBJ2-3 | TRBV7-3 | TRBD1 | . | CASSDRGASTDTQYF | TGTGCCAGCAGCGACAGGGGAGCTAGCACAGATACGCAGTATTTT
TRBJ2-7 | TRBV6-5 | TRBD2 | few | CASSYFGTSGDEQYF | TGTGCCAGCAGTTACTTCGGGACTAGCGGCGACGAGCAGTACTTC
TRBJ1-2 | TRBV12-3/TRBV12-4 | . | few | CASRYRANYGYTF | TGTGCCAGCAGATACAGGGCTAACTATGGCTACACCTTC
TRBJ2-2 | TRBV7-6 | . | . | CASSLAPNAGELFF | TGTGCCAGCAGCTTAGCGCCCAACGCCGGGGAGCTGTTTTTT
TRBJ1-2 | TRBV12-3/TRBV12-4 | . | many | CASSLGGYYGYTF | TGTGCCAGCAGTTTAGGGGGTTATTATGGCTACACCTTC
TRBJ2-7 | TRBV11-2 | TRBD2 | . | CASSLDVGTTYEQYF | TGTGCCAGCAGCTTAGATGTAGGGACTACCTACGAGCAGTACTTC